The 21 T cell receptor beta chains reported below all come from one sample, sequenced in a study of cytomegalovirus exposure and HLA in healthy donors. 13 Jbeta primers and 60 Vbeta primers were used for the PCR. Sequencing used immunoSEQ multiplex PCR; TCRdb keeps in-frame clones, though not all of them. The data show about 150,000 clones, about three quarters seen once. The sequenced sample consisted of PBMCs. Every receptor here comes from a woman between 40 and 50 years old in good health and CMV-seronegative.

V usage is TRBV28 and J usage is TRBJ2-3, with 7 bases aligning to TRBD1. After removal of 5 bases from V and 8 bases from J, the junction contained 13 bases not matched to a gene. The length of the CDR3 is 15 residues. Germline CDR1 MDHEN, CDR2 SYDVKM. The CDR3 reads CASSPNPTGFGTQYF. As DNA, the CDR3 is TGTGCCAGCAGTCCAAACCCGACAGGGTTTGGTACGCAGTATTTT.

The chain links TRBV6-5 to TRBJ2-7; TRBD1 aligns across 8 bases. Germline CDR1 MNHEY, CDR2 SVGAGI. V dropped 4 bases and J dropped 1; count of bases not matched to a gene: 3. The length of the CDR3 is 14 residues. CDR3 amino acids: CASSLDRVSYEQYF. The DNA for the CDR3 is TGTGCCAGCAGTTTGGACAGGGTTTCCTACGAGCAGTACTTC.

The chain employs TRBV7-9 and TRBJ2-7; perhaps TRBD1 as D (8 bases). Germline CDR1 SEHNR, CDR2 FQNEAQ (reference sequence). The V gene lost 5 bases and the J gene lost 2 bases, with 16 bases spanning the gap. CDR3 length: 15 residues. DNA for the CDR3: TGTGCCAGCAGCCCAGGACAGGGAGGGCCCTACGAGCAGTACTTC. Amino acids: CASSPGQGGPYEQYF.

The chain employs TRBV29-1 and TRBJ1-3; 7 bases are shared with TRBD1. After removal of 4 bases from V and 4 bases from J, the junction contained 1 base not matched to a gene. The CDR3 consists of 12 residues. Germline V gene data show CDR1 as SQVTM and CDR2 as ANQGSEA. CDR3 loop: CSVAGQGNTIYF. The CDR3 DNA reads as TGCAGCGTTGCGGGACAGGGAAACACCATATATTTT.

The rearrangement links TRBV10-3 to TRBJ2-2; 8 nucleotides agree with TRBD2. The germline V gene encodes CDR1 ENHRY and CDR2 SYGVKD. The V segment lost 2 bases and the J segment 1 base; nucleotides outside the gene matches: 0. This CDR3 spans 15 amino acids. CDR3 bases: TGTGCCATCAGTGAGGCGGGAGGGAACACCGGGGAGCTGTTTTTT. Residues: CAISEAGGNTGELFF.

The gene calls are TRBV5-5 and TRBJ1-2, with D tentatively TRBD1 (5 bases). Looked up from germline, CDR1 is SGHKS and CDR2 is YYEKEE (reference sequence). The CDR3 contains 13 residues. V was shortened by 4 bases and J by 6 bases, with 13 bases between the two germline ends. CDR3 nucleotide sequence: TGTGCCAGCAGCCCGCCGGGGGTTGATGGCTACACCTTC. Residues: CASSPPGVDGYTF.

The chain links TRBV11-2 to TRBJ1-1; weak D call: TRBD1 (5 bases). Per the germline V gene, CDR1 is SGHAT and CDR2 is FQNNGV. The CDR3 spans 14 residues. The V and J ends lost 4 bases and 5 bases respectively, with 14 bases between them. The CDR3 sequence is CASSSRGEATEAFF. The CDR3 DNA reads TGTGCCAGCAGCTCTCGGGGGGAGGCGACTGAAGCTTTCTTT. Using reference TRBV11-2 and TRBJ1-1 for the parts outside the CDR3, the full variable domain is EAGVAQSPRYKIIEKRQSVAFWCNPISGHATLYWYQQILGQGPKLLIQFQNNGVVDDSQLPKDRFSAERLKGVDSTLKIQPAKLEDSAVYLCASSSRGEATEAFFGQGTRLTVV.

The chain links TRBV28 to TRBJ1-5; TRBD1 might be the D (6 bases). This CDR3 region has 16 residues. With 5 bases removed from V and 7 bases from J, the gap between germline ends came to 21 bases. Germline values: CDR1 MDHEN, CDR2 SYDVKM. CDR3 in amino acids: CASSQALWGGEQPQHF. DNA for the CDR3: TGTGCCAGCAGTCAAGCCCTTTGGGGGGGCGAGCAGCCCCAGCATTTT.

Written as DNA, the CDR3 is TGTGCCAGCAGCTCGAACTATGGCTACACCTTC. As protein: CASSSNYGYTF. This chain joins TRBV5-4 and TRBJ1-2; D unclear. There are 11 residues in the CDR3. Germline V gives CDR1 SGHNT, CDR2 YYREEE (reference sequence). V was cut by 3 bases and J by 2 bases, with 2 bases left in between.

In its sample, this clone was seen a few times. The rearrangement joins TRBV5-5 to TRBJ2-7; 9 bases match TRBD1. CDR1 and CDR2 from the germline V gene are SGHKS and YYEKEE (reference sequence). The CDR3 covers 14 residues. V was pared by 6 bases and J by 5 bases, with 9 bases of the junction left unmatched. The chain's CDR3 is CASMMGQGGDEQYF. CDR3 nucleotides: TGTGCCAGCATGATGGGACAGGGTGGCGACGAGCAGTACTTC.

V and J are TRBV6-5 and TRBJ2-3, with 9 bases matching TRBD1. This CDR3 is 16 amino acids long. V dropped 3 bases and J dropped 2; count of bases not matched to a gene: 6. Germline values: CDR1 MNHEY, CDR2 SVGAGI. CDR3 nucleotides: TGTGCCAGCAGTTATTCCGGGGACAGGGTCACAGATACGCAGTATTTT. Protein product: CASSYSGDRVTDTQYF.

For this clone: Other DNA sequences within the sample encode an identical CDR3. This chain links TRBV15 with TRBJ1-5; the D gene is possibly TRBD1 (5 bases). Trimming took 1 base from V and 2 from J, leaving 6 bases between them. The germline V gene has CDR1 LNHNV and CDR2 YYDKDF (reference sequence). The CDR3 consists of 14 residues. In nucleotides, the CDR3 is TGTGCCACCAGCAGAGGGGGGGGCAATCAGCCCCAGCATTTT. Residues: CATSRGGGNQPQHF.

The V call is TRBV28, the J call TRBJ2-7; D is unclear. Germline assignment: CDR1 MDHEN and CDR2 SYDVKM. Trimming cost V 5 bases and J 2 bases, with 7 bases left between them. The CDR3 consists of 12 residues. CDR3 region: CASSPLTYEQYF. As DNA, the CDR3 is TGTGCCAGCAGTCCCCTTACCTACGAGCAGTACTTC.

In this sample, this clone turned up a few times. CDR3 nucleotide sequence: TGCAGCGTTGAAGGACAGGGGATCCACTCCTACGAGCAGTACTTC. Its protein is CSVEGQGIHSYEQYF. The V call is TRBV29-1, the J call TRBJ2-7, with TRBD1 matching over 8 bases. The ends lost 1 base at V and 0 bases at J; junction bases unmatched: 5. The germline V gene encodes CDR1 SQVTM and CDR2 ANQGSEA. The CDR3 loop spans 15 amino acids.

The V gene is TRBV6-5, the J gene TRBJ2-2; D might be TRBD1 (5 bases). CDR3 length: 13 amino acids. V was clipped by 6 bases and J by 2 bases, with 7 bases between them. Germline V gene sequence: CDR1 MNHEY, CDR2 SVGAGI. CDR3 bases: TGTGCCAGCAGGGGGCGAAACACCGGGGAGCTGTTTTTT. It yields the protein CASRGRNTGELFF.

V and J are TRBV5-1 and TRBJ2-3; a weak D match, TRBD2 (5 bases). The CDR3 is made up of 16 amino acids. V lost 4 bases and J 3 bases, leaving 18 bases between the germline ends. From germline, CDR1 is SGHRS and CDR2 YFSETQ. DNA for the CDR3: TGCGCCAGCAGCCCTATGGCTAGCTTAAGAACAGATACGCAGTATTTT. Translating gives CASSPMASLRTDTQYF.

This clone came up a few times. The chain uses TRBV4-2 and TRBJ2-5; 12 bases align to TRBD2. Germline trimming cut 0 bases from V and 4 bases from J; bases unmatched to any gene: 3. This CDR3 region has 16 residues. Germline V lookup: CDR1 LGHNA, CDR2 YNFKEQ. The CDR3 loop reads CASSQEGLAGRETQYF. The CDR3 region has the DNA TGTGCCAGCAGCCAAGAAGGACTAGCGGGACGAGAGACCCAGTACTTC.

The V call is TRBV11-3, the J call TRBJ2-7, with D possibly TRBD1 on 6 matching bases. V was shortened by 5 bases and J by 3 bases, with 11 bases between the two germline ends. CDR3 length: 13 amino acids. Germline CDR1 reads SGHNT; CDR2 reads YENEEA. CDR3: CASSPTQGYEQYF. CDR3 sequence (DNA): TGTGCCAGCAGCCCCACACAGGGCTACGAGCAGTACTTC.

The genes are TRBV27 and TRBJ1-1; a possible D gene is TRBD1 (6 bases). V lost 5 bases to trimming and J lost 1 base, with 11 bases between them. The CDR3 is made up of 14 amino acids. Germline V gene data show CDR1 as MNHEY and CDR2 as SMNVEV (reference sequence). The CDR3 protein is CASSPGHQNTEAFF. DNA for the CDR3: TGTGCCAGCAGTCCGGGACACCAGAACACTGAAGCTTTCTTT.

This sequence joins TRBV2 and TRBJ2-5, with 11 bases matching TRBD2. From germline, CDR1 is SNHLY and CDR2 FYNNEI. This CDR3 spans 14 amino acids. J lost 6 bases, V lost 8 bases, and 8 bases had no gene match. This CDR3 reads CASYYSGGVKTQYF. Here the CDR3 DNA reads TGTGCCAGCTATTATAGCGGGGGGGTAAAGACCCAGTACTTC.

The chain employs TRBV5-1 and TRBJ2-1; 10 nucleotides align to TRBD2. Germline lookup yields CDR1 SGHRS and CDR2 YFSETQ. The CDR3 contains 15 residues. The junction had 8 bases not matched to a gene; V was cut back by 4 bases and J by 7 bases. CDR3 in amino acids: CASSRTSGPTNEQFF. The CDR3 region has the DNA TGCGCCAGCAGCCGGACTAGCGGACCTACGAATGAGCAGTTCTTC.